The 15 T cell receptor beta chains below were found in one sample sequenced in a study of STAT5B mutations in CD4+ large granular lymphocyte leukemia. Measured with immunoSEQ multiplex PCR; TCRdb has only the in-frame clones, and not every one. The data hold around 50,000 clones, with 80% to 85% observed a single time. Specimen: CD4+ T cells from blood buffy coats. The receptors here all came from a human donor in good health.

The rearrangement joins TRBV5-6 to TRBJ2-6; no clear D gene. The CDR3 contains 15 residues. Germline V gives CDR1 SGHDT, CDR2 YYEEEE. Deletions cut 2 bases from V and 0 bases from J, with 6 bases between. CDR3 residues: CASSFWASGANVLTF. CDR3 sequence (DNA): TGTGCCAGCAGCTTTTGGGCCTCTGGGGCCAACGTCCTGACTTTC.

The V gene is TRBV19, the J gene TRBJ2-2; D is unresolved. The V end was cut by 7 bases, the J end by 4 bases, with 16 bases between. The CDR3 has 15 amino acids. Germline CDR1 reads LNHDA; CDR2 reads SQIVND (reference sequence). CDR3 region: CASTPLEESTGELFF. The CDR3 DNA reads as TGTGCCAGTACCCCTCTAGAAGAAAGCACCGGGGAGCTGTTTTTT.

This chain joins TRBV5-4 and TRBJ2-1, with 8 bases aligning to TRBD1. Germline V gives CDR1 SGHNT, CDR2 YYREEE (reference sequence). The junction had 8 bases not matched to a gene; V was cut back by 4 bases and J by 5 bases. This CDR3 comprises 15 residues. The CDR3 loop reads CASSIDRGGHNEQFF. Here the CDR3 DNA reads TGTGCCAGCAGCATCGACAGGGGAGGCCACAATGAGCAGTTCTTC.

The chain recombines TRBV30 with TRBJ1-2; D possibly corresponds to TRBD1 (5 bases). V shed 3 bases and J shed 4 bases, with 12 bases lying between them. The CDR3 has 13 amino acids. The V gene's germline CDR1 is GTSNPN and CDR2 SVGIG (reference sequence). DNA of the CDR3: TGTGCCTGGAGCGCTGGGGCTCGCTATGGCTACACCTTC. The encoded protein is CAWSAGARYGYTF.

This chain's CDR3 is CASSAGQSVGEQYF. The CDR3 DNA is TGTGCCAGCAGCGCGGGACAGTCGGTGGGAGAGCAGTACTTC. V is TRBV6-5 and J is TRBJ2-7; a weak D match, TRBD1 (7 bases). This CDR3 is 14 amino acids long. Trimming took 6 bases from V and 7 from J, leaving 19 bases between them. The germline gives CDR1 MNHEY, CDR2 SVGAGI.

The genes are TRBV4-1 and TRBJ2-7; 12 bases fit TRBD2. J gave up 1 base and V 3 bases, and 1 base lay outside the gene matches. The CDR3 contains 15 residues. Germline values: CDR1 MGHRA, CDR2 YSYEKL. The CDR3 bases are TGCGCCAGCAGCCAGGGACTAGCGGGTTCCTACGAGCAGTACTTC. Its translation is CASSQGLAGSYEQYF.

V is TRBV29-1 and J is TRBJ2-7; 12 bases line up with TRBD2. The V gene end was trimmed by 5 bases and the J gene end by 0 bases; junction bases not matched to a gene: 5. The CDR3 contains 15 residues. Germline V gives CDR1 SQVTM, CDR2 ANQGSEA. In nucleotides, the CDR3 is TGCAGCGTTTTGCGACTAGCGGGAGTCTCCTACGAGCAGTACTTC. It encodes CSVLRLAGVSYEQYF.

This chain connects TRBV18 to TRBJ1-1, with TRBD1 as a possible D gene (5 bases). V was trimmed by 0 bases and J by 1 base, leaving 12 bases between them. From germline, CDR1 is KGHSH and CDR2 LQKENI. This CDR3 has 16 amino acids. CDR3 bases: TGTGCCAGCTCACCACCGGGAGGTAGGGGGAACACTGAAGCTTTCTTT. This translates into CASSPPGGRGNTEAFF.

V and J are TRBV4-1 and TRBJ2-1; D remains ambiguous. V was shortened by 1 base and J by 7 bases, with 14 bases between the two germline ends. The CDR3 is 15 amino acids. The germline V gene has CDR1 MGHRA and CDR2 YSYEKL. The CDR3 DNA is TGCGCCAGCAGCCAAGTACTGGACCCCGGGAATGAGCAGTTCTTC. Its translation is CASSQVLDPGNEQFF.

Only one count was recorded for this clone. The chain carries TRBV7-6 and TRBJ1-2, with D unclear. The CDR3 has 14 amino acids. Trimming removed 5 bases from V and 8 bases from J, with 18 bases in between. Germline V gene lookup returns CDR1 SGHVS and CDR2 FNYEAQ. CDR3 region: CASSLNRRSEGYTF. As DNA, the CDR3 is TGTGCCAGCAGCCTAAATCGGCGTTCTGAAGGCTACACCTTC.

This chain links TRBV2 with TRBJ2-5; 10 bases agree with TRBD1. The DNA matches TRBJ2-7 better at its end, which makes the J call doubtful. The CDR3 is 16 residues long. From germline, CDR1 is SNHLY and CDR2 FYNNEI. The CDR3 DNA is TGTGCCAGCAGGCGGGACAGGGGAAGAACTAACTACGAGCAGTACTTC. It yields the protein CASRRDRGRTNYEQYF.

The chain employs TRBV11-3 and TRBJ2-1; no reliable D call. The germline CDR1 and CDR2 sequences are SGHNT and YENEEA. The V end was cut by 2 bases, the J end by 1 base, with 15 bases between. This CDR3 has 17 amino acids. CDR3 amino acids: CASSLFGNLQSYNEQFF. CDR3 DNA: TGTGCCAGCAGCTTATTCGGCAACCTTCAGTCCTACAATGAGCAGTTCTTC.

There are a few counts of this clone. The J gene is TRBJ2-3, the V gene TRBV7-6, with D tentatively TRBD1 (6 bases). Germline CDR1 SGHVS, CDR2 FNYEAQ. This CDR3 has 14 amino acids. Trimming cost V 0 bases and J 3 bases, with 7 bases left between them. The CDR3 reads CASSLARGTDTQYF. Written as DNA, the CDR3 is TGTGCCAGCAGCTTAGCCAGGGGTACAGATACGCAGTATTTT.

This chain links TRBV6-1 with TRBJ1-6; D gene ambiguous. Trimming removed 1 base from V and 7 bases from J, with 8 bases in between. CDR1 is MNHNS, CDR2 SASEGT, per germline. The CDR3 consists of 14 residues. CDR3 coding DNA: TGTGCCAGCAGTGAAGTGGGGAGGAATTCACCCCTCCACTTT. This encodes CASSEVGRNSPLHF.

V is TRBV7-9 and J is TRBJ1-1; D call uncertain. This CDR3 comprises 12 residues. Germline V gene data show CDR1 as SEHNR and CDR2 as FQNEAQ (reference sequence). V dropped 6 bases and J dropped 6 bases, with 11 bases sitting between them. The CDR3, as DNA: TGTGCCAGCAGTCCCGACACGGCTGAAGCTTTCTTT. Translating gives CASSPDTAEAFF.